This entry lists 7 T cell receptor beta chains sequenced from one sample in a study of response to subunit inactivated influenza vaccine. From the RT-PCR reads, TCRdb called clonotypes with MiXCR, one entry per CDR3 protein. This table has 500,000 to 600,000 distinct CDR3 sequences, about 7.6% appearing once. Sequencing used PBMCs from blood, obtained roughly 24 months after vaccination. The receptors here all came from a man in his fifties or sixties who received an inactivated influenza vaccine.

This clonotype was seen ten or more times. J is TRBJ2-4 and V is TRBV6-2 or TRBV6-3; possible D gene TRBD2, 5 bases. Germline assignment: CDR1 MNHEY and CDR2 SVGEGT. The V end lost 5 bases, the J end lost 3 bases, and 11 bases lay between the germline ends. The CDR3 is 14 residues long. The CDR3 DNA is TGTGCCAGCAGTATAACTAGAAGCAAAAACATTCAGTACTTC. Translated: CASSITRSKNIQYF.

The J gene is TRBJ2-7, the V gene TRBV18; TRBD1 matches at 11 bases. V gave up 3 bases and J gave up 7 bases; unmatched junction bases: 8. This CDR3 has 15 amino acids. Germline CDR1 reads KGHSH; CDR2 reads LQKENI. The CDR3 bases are TGTGCCAGCTCACCGCCGACGGGACAGGGGGGAGAGCAGTACTTC. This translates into CASSPPTGQGGEQYF.

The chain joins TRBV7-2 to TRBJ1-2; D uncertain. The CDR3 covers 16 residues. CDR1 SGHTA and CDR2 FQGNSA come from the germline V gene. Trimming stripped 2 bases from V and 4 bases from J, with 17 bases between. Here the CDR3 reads CASSLILAAKGYGYTF. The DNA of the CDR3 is TGTGCCAGCAGCTTAATCTTGGCAGCCAAGGGCTATGGCTACACCTTC.

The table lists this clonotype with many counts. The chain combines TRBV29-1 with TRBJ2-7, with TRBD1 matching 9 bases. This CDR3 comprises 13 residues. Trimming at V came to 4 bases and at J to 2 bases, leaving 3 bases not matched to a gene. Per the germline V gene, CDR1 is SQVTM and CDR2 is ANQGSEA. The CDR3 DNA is TGCAGCGTTGGAGGACAGGGGACCTACGAGCAGTACTTC. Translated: CSVGGQGTYEQYF.

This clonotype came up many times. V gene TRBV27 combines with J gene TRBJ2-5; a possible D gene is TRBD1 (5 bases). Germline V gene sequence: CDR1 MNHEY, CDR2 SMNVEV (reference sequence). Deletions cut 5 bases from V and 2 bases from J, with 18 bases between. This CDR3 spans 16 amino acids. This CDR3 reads CASSPTRGSTQETQYF. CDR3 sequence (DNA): TGTGCCAGCAGTCCAACAAGGGGATCTACTCAAGAGACCCAGTACTTC.

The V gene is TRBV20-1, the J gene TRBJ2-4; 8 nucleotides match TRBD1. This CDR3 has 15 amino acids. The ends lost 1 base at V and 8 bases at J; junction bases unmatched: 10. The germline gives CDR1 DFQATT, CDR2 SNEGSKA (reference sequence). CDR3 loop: CSARGQGARKDIQYF. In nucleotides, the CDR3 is TGCAGTGCTAGAGGCCAGGGGGCGCGGAAGGACATTCAGTACTTC.

The CDR3 region is CASSAGDRAYEQYF. CDR3 nucleotide sequence: TGTGCCAGTTCGGCAGGGGACAGGGCCTACGAGCAGTACTTC. This chain joins TRBV7-8 and TRBJ2-7; 9 nucleotides line up with TRBD1. J gave up 2 bases and V 9 bases, and 8 bases lay outside the gene matches. From germline, CDR1 is SGHVS and CDR2 FQNEAQ. The CDR3 is made up of 14 amino acids.